The 24 T cell receptor beta chains given below trace back to one sample, sequenced in a study of blood T cell repertoires in COVID-19. Clones were sequenced by immunoSEQ multiplex PCR, and TCRdb holds only the in-frame ones, with some missing. Of around 210,000 clones listed, roughly 75% are singletons. Sequencing used peripheral blood. The receptors here all came from a woman aged 70 to 79 with acute or convalescent COVID-19.

This chain uses TRBV4-1 with TRBJ2-4, with 8 bases aligning to TRBD1. The CDR3 sequence is 16 residues long. Germline CDR1 and CDR2: MGHRA and YSYEKL. V was clipped by 0 bases and J by 15 bases; unmatched bases: 16. Here the CDR3 DNA reads TGCGCCAGCAGCCAAGATTGGAAACAGGGGGTCCCAGGACCGTACTTC. Translated: CASSQDWKQGVPGPYF.

This chain links TRBV3-1 (or the pseudogene TRBV3-2) with TRBJ2-3, with TRBD2 matching over 7 bases. The germline CDR1 and CDR2 sequences are LGHDT and YNNKEL (reference sequence). The CDR3 is 16 amino acids. The J segment lost 0 bases and the V segment lost 0 bases, leaving 3 bases of the junction unmatched. The CDR3 nucleotides read TGTGCCAGCAGCCAAGAGGGGGGGATTAGCACAGATACGCAGTATTTT. Protein: CASSQEGGISTDTQYF.

This clone is a singleton in its sample. The chain recombines TRBV2 with TRBJ2-5; TRBD1 aligns across 10 bases. Losses at the gene ends were 8 bases for V and 3 bases for J; bases not matched to a gene: 0. The CDR3 has 12 residues. Germline CDR1 reads SNHLY; CDR2 reads FYNNEI. Here the CDR3 reads CASGQGEETQYF. DNA of the CDR3: TGTGCCAGCGGACAGGGGGAAGAGACCCAGTACTTC.

The genes are TRBV5-1 and TRBJ2-3, with D unresolved. The CDR3 runs 14 residues. CDR1 is SGHRS and CDR2 is YFSETQ in the germline V gene. V dropped 0 bases and J dropped 4 bases, with 9 bases sitting between them. CDR3: CASSLDSRADTQYF. Here the CDR3 DNA reads TGCGCCAGCAGCTTGGATTCGCGCGCAGATACGCAGTATTTT. Supplemented by reference TRBV5-1 and TRBJ2-3, the full variable domain reads KAGVTQTPRYLIKTRGQQVTLSCSPISGHRSVSWYQQTPGQGLQFLFEYFSETQRNKGNFPGRFSGRQFSNSRSEMNVSTLELGDSALYLCASSLDSRADTQYFGPGTRLTVL.

This clone was seen a handful of times. The genes are TRBV7-9 and TRBJ1-2; 8 positions match TRBD1. The CDR3 runs 15 residues. Germline assignment: CDR1 SEHNR and CDR2 FQNEAQ (reference sequence). The J segment lost 3 bases and the V segment lost 0 bases, leaving 3 bases of the junction unmatched. The CDR3 DNA follows: TGTGCCAGCAGCTTAGCAGCGACAGGGGACTATGGCTACACCTTC. This gives the protein CASSLAATGDYGYTF.

The chain is built from TRBV5-4 and TRBJ1-1; 10 bases agree with TRBD1. The CDR3 loop spans 14 amino acids. V trimming: 3 bases; J trimming: 11 bases; junction bases outside the gene matches: 10. Looked up from germline, CDR1 is SGHNT and CDR2 is YYREEE (reference sequence). CDR3 protein: CASSSDRDRGNAFF. The CDR3 nucleotides are TGTGCCAGCAGCTCGGACCGGGACAGGGGTAACGCTTTCTTT.

This clone was seen only once. This chain uses TRBV28 with TRBJ1-4; D possibly corresponds to TRBD1 (5 bases). This CDR3 region has 15 residues. V lost 1 base, J lost 8 bases, and 14 bases lay in between. Germline-derived CDR1 and CDR2 are MDHEN and SYDVKM. The CDR3 protein is CASSLSLQGTEKLFF. Written as DNA, the CDR3 is TGTGCCAGCAGTTTATCTTTGCAGGGTACAGAAAAACTGTTTTTT. Full variable domain (rest looked up from reference TRBV28 and TRBJ1-4): DVKVTQSSRYLVKRTGEKVFLECVQDMDHENMFWYRQDPGLGLRLIYFSYDVKMKEKGDIPEGYSVSREKKERFSLILESASTNQTSMYLCASSLSLQGTEKLFFGSGTQLSVL.

The chain is built from TRBV27 and TRBJ2-7; TRBD1 matches at 7 bases. CDR1 is MNHEY and CDR2 is SMNVEV in the germline V gene (reference sequence). The CDR3 consists of 15 residues. J gave up 3 bases and V 7 bases, and 12 bases lay outside the gene matches. CDR3 region: CASNFVGQHLYEQYF. DNA for the CDR3: TGTGCCAGCAATTTTGTGGGACAGCACCTCTACGAGCAGTACTTC.

The genes are TRBV2 and TRBJ2-1, with 9 nucleotides matching TRBD2. The CDR3 sequence is 15 residues long. Germline V gene sequence: CDR1 SNHLY, CDR2 FYNNEI. V gave up 7 bases and J gave up 8 bases; unmatched junction bases: 12. CDR3 sequence (DNA): TGTGCCAGCAAACTCCTAGCGGGATTTGGGGATGAGCAGTTCTTC. It is translated as CASKLLAGFGDEQFF.

The chain couples TRBV5-4 to TRBJ2-1, with 9 nucleotides matching TRBD2. This CDR3 has 15 amino acids. Germline-derived CDR1 and CDR2 are SGHNT and YYREEE (reference sequence). The V and J ends lost 4 bases and 2 bases, in that order; junction bases with no gene match: 4. CDR3 sequence reads: CASSPAGGTYNEQFF. The CDR3 DNA follows: TGTGCCAGCAGCCCAGCGGGAGGTACCTACAATGAGCAGTTCTTC. Complete variable domain (other parts from reference TRBV5-4 and TRBJ2-1): ETGVTQSPTHLIKTRGQQVTLRCSSQSGHNTVSWYQQALGQGPQFIFQYYREEENGRGNFPPRFSGLQFPNYSSELNVNALELDDSALYLCASSPAGGTYNEQFFGPGTRLTVL.

The gene calls are TRBV2 and TRBJ2-5; the D gene is possibly TRBD2 (5 bases). CDR1 is SNHLY and CDR2 is FYNNEI in the germline V gene. Trimming took 7 bases from V and 2 from J, leaving 11 bases between them. This CDR3 has 13 residues. CDR3 amino acids: CASTPSLQETQYF. Here the CDR3 DNA reads TGTGCCAGCACCCCTAGCCTGCAAGAGACCCAGTACTTC.

This clone has only one observation. The CDR3 DNA is TGTGCCACCAGTGAAACAGGGGCCCCTCCCTACAATGAGCAGTTCTTC. Its protein is CATSETGAPPYNEQFF. The rearrangement links TRBV24-1 to TRBJ2-1; TRBD1 matches at 7 bases. CDR3 length: 16 residues. V gave up 4 bases and J gave up 2 bases; unmatched junction bases: 7. Germline V gene sequence: CDR1 KGHDR, CDR2 SFDVKD.

V gene TRBV18 combines with J gene TRBJ2-7; D possibly corresponds to TRBD2 (6 bases). The CDR3 is 14 residues long. Germline loops: CDR1 KGHSH, CDR2 LQKENI. Trimming cost V 0 bases and J 5 bases, with 11 bases left between them. In DNA form, the CDR3 reads TGTGCCAGCTCACCACCGGAGGGTATCCACGAGCAGTACTTC. Translated: CASSPPEGIHEQYF.

This clone was counted ten times or more. The V call is TRBV4-2, the J call TRBJ2-7; 12 bases are shared with TRBD1. From germline, CDR1 is LGHNA and CDR2 YNFKEQ. This CDR3 region has 16 residues. The junction had 2 bases not matched to a gene; V was cut back by 0 bases and J by 2 bases. The CDR3 here is CASSQEGQGATYEQYF. CDR3 sequence (DNA): TGTGCCAGCAGCCAAGAGGGACAGGGGGCAACCTACGAGCAGTACTTC.

This chain uses TRBV30 with TRBJ2-7; 7 bases fit TRBD1. The CDR3 is 13 residues long. Germline assignment: CDR1 GTSNPN and CDR2 SVGIG (reference sequence). J was trimmed by 5 bases and V by 2 bases; bases with no gene match: 6. The CDR3 reads CAWSRGGKNEQYF. The CDR3 bases are TGTGCCTGGAGTAGAGGGGGCAAGAACGAGCAGTACTTC.

With regard to this clone: Its ends do not fully match the called genes, so a read error is possible. V gene TRBV7-2 combines with J gene TRBJ2-2; TRBD2 might be the D (6 bases). Looked up from germline, CDR1 is SGHTA and CDR2 is FQGNSA. This CDR3 comprises 16 residues. The CDR3 sequence is CASSLEELGSSGQLFF. The CDR3 DNA sequence: TGTGCCAGCAGCTTAGAGGAACTCGGGTCCAGCGGGCAGCTGTTTTTT.

The chain recombines TRBV5-6 with TRBJ2-5; weak D call: TRBD2 (6 bases). V lost 5 bases to trimming and J lost 2 bases, with 10 bases between them. In germline, CDR1 is SGHDT, CDR2 YYEEEE. This CDR3 region has 13 residues. In DNA form, the CDR3 reads TGTGCCAGCAGGGCGGGACGGCAAGAGACCCAGTACTTC. The encoded protein is CASRAGRQETQYF.

The chain is built from TRBV11-2 and TRBJ2-2, with 7 bases aligning to TRBD2. J lost 4 bases, V lost 5 bases, and 7 bases had no gene match. The V gene's germline CDR1 is SGHAT and CDR2 FQNNGV. This CDR3 is built from 15 residues. The CDR3 coding sequence is TGTGCCAGCAGCCCCCGCGCTAGCGGCACCGGGGAGCTGTTTTTT. Translating gives CASSPRASGTGELFF.

J is TRBJ2-5 and V is TRBV5-1, with 12 bases aligning to TRBD2. V trimming: 1 base; J trimming: 4 bases; junction bases outside the gene matches: 5. The germline V gene encodes CDR1 SGHRS and CDR2 YFSETQ. The CDR3 is 16 amino acids. The CDR3 DNA is TGCGCCAGCAGCTTGCCTAGCGGGAGGGCGGTAGAGACCCAGTACTTC. Translating it yields CASSLPSGRAVETQYF.

The chain combines TRBV14 with TRBJ1-6, with unresolved D. The CDR3 length is 15 residues. Trimming cost V 0 bases and J 9 bases, with 12 bases left between them. From germline, CDR1 is SGHDN and CDR2 FVKESK. The CDR3 DNA is TGTGCCAGCAGCCAAGAGTCGCGGGTGGGTTCACCCCTCCACTTT. Its translation is CASSQESRVGSPLHF.

The chain couples TRBV25-1 to TRBJ2-5, with D perhaps matching TRBD2 (5 bases). The germline V gene encodes CDR1 MGHDK and CDR2 SYGVNS. Trimming pared 2 bases from V and 1 base from J, leaving 5 bases between. CDR3 length: 13 residues. CDR3 amino acids: CASSERGQETQYF. The CDR3 coding sequence is TGTGCCAGCAGTGAACGGGGCCAAGAGACCCAGTACTTC.

This clone came up once. J is TRBJ1-1 and V is TRBV6-6; 10 nucleotides line up with TRBD1. CDR1 is MNHNY and CDR2 is SVGAGI in the germline V gene (reference sequence). V was clipped by 7 bases and J by 7 bases; unmatched bases: 6. The length of the CDR3 is 13 residues. The CDR3 DNA reads TGTGCCAGCACGGACAGGGGGAGAGGTGAAGCTTTCTTT. This encodes CASTDRGRGEAFF.

This sequence joins TRBV15 and TRBJ1-3; tentative D call: TRBD1 (5 bases). Germline values: CDR1 LNHNV, CDR2 YYDKDF (reference sequence). V was pared by 1 base and J by 0 bases, with 13 bases between. The length of the CDR3 is 17 residues. The CDR3 protein is CATSRASGFLSGNTIYF. The CDR3 DNA reads TGTGCCACCAGCAGAGCCTCAGGGTTCCTCTCTGGAAACACCATATATTTT.

This chain links TRBV7-9 with TRBJ1-1; D unclear. CDR1 SEHNR and CDR2 FQNEAQ come from the germline V gene (reference sequence). The V end was cut by 1 base, the J end by 4 bases, with 10 bases between. The CDR3 consists of 14 residues. CDR3 in amino acids: CASSLGVAGTEAFF. The CDR3 DNA follows: TGTGCCAGCAGCTTAGGGGTCGCGGGCACTGAAGCTTTCTTT.